This TCR beta chain was recovered during a study of T-cell memory formation after mild COVID-19. This clonotype was counted a few times. TCRdb re-called the 5' RACE reads with MiXCR, one entry per CDR3 protein. The table lists 250,000 to 300,000 distinct CDR3 sequences, about a sixth of them singletons. The clonotype comes from a man younger than 30 who had mild COVID-19 (a few samples of this study predate the infection). Cell type and time point are not known. Sequences were obtained from PBMCs or a T cell subset sorted from them (not recorded which).

CDR3 in DNA: TGTGCCAGCAGCTTGTCCCCTCCAGATACGCAGTATTTT. This gives the protein CASSLSPPDTQYF. V is TRBV5-6 and J is TRBJ2-3, with D unresolved. The CDR3 has 13 amino acids. Germline CDR1 reads SGHDT; CDR2 reads YYEEEE. Trimming took 1 base from V and 4 from J, leaving 7 bases between them.